Listed here are 8 T cell receptor beta chains from one sample, sequenced in a study of blood T cell dynamics during melanoma immunotherapy. Time point here: pre-treatment baseline. Sequencing was performed with immunoSEQ multiplex PCR; in TCRdb, only in-frame clones are kept and a portion is missing. The sample holds 3,500 to 4,000 clones, about 96% seen once. This sample comprised effector memory CD8+ T cells from blood, obtained from a patient treated with checkpoint blockade. These receptors were obtained from a human donor with melanoma.

This sequence joins TRBV28 and TRBJ2-5, with a possible D match to TRBD2 (6 bases). The DNA end is a closer match to TRBJ2-7, so the J assignment may be wrong. The CDR3 covers 14 residues. Germline assignment: CDR1 MDHEN and CDR2 SYDVKM. The chain's CDR3 is CASSFPAGRYEQYF. CDR3 DNA sequence: TGTGCCAGCAGTTTCCCAGCGGGCCGCTACGAGCAGTACTTC.

The V call is TRBV13, the J call TRBJ2-1; D might be TRBD2 (6 bases). Trimming cost V 5 bases and J 5 bases, with 13 bases left between them. Germline V CDR1 and CDR2: PRHDT, FYEKMQ (reference sequence). The CDR3 has 14 amino acids. This chain's CDR3 is CASSLRTTNNEQFF. The DNA for the CDR3 is TGTGCCAGCAGCCTTCGGACTACCAACAATGAGCAGTTCTTC.

The rearrangement uses TRBV4-3 and TRBJ1-1; perhaps TRBD1 as D (5 bases). Trimming pared 0 bases from V and 0 bases from J, leaving 11 bases between. The CDR3 has 16 amino acids. Germline V CDR1 and CDR2: LGHNA, YSLEER. The CDR3 loop is CASSQDIGGMNTEAFF. Here the CDR3 DNA reads TGCGCCAGCAGCCAAGATATCGGGGGAATGAACACTGAAGCTTTCTTT.

The chain joins TRBV28 to TRBJ2-1; 8 bases map to TRBD2. Germline V gives CDR1 MDHEN, CDR2 SYDVKM. Trimming removed 1 base from V and 0 bases from J; junction bases left unmatched: 8. The CDR3 runs 18 residues. The CDR3 coding sequence is TGTGCCAGCAGTTTATATTCCGGGGGGGAAGTCTCCTACAATGAGCAGTTCTTC. Residues: CASSLYSGGEVSYNEQFF.

The rearrangement joins TRBV7-9 to TRBJ2-2; 7 nucleotides agree with TRBD2. This CDR3 region has 16 residues. Trimming at V came to 8 bases and at J to 5 bases, leaving 14 bases not matched to a gene. The germline V gene encodes CDR1 SEHNR and CDR2 FQNEAQ (reference sequence). The chain's CDR3 is CASLVGGGPMTGELFF. The CDR3 DNA reads TGTGCCAGCCTTGTCGGGGGAGGGCCTATGACCGGGGAGCTGTTTTTT. The full variable domain, its missing parts supplied by reference TRBV7-9 and TRBJ2-2, is DTGVSQNPRHKITKRGQNVTFRCDPISEHNRLYWYRQTLGQGPEFLTYFQNEAQLEKSRLLSDRFSAERPKGSFSTLEIQRTEQGDSAMYLCASLVGGGPMTGELFFGEGSRLTVL.

The V and J genes are TRBV27 and TRBJ1-2; 8 nucleotides align to TRBD1. Germline CDR1 is MNHEY and CDR2 is SMNVEV (reference sequence). The CDR3 spans 17 residues. The J segment lost 2 bases and the V segment lost 4 bases, leaving 12 bases of the junction unmatched. The CDR3 reads CASSSIRVTGANYGYTF. CDR3 DNA: TGTGCCAGCAGTTCAATAAGGGTGACAGGGGCCAACTATGGCTACACCTTC.

V usage is TRBV14 and J usage is TRBJ2-1, with a possible D match to TRBD2 (5 bases). Germline CDR1 SGHDN, CDR2 FVKESK. The CDR3 sequence is 14 residues long. Trimming cost V 4 bases and J 15 bases, with 22 bases left between them. The CDR3 region is CASSRRAEDRVRFF. CDR3 nucleotides: TGTGCCAGCAGCCGACGGGCGGAGGACCGAGTACGGTTCTTC. Combining the CDR3 with reference TRBV14 and TRBJ2-1 gives the whole variable domain EAGVTQFPSHSVIEKGQTVTLRCDPISGHDNLYWYRRVMGKEIKFLLHFVKESKQDESGMPNNRFLAERTGGTYSTLKVQPAELEDSGVYFCASSRRAEDRVRFFGPGTRLTVL.

The chain has TRBV7-9 and TRBJ2-7; 7 bases agree with TRBD1. V dropped 5 bases and J dropped 0; count of bases not matched to a gene: 7. The germline V gene encodes CDR1 SEHNR and CDR2 FQNEAQ (reference sequence). This CDR3 spans 15 amino acids. The CDR3 DNA reads TGTGCCAGCAGCCCCGACCGGGACAGCTCCTACGAGCAGTACTTC. Protein product: CASSPDRDSSYEQYF.